These 7 T cell receptor beta chains came from one sample sequenced in a study of blood T cell repertoires in COVID-19. Here immunoSEQ multiplex PCR was the method, and the copy in TCRdb shows in-frame clones only, minus some. This sample has approximately 190,000 clones, with 80% to 95% found just once. Input material: peripheral blood. Every receptor here comes from a man between 45 and 60 years old with acute or convalescent COVID-19.

This clone was recorded only once. This rearrangement joins TRBV5-6 to TRBJ1-2; unclear D gene. Germline values: CDR1 SGHDT, CDR2 YYEEEE. V lost 3 bases and J lost 1, with 10 bases in between. The CDR3 spans 14 residues. The CDR3 bases are TGTGCCAGCAGCTCCCTAAGTGTTAACTATGGCTACACCTTC. It specifies CASSSLSVNYGYTF.

V and J are TRBV7-2 and TRBJ2-1; possibly TRBD2 for D (6 bases). Trimming pared 1 base from V and 12 bases from J, leaving 10 bases between. This CDR3 has 12 amino acids. Germline CDR1 is SGHTA and CDR2 is FQGNSA. This chain's CDR3 is CASSLDGGSQFF. CDR3 DNA: TGTGCCAGCAGCTTAGATGGGGGGTCGCAGTTCTTC.

The V gene is TRBV5-1, the J gene TRBJ2-3, with 7 bases that match TRBD1. CDR3 size: 15 residues. With V trimmed by 0 bases and J by 1 base, 2 bases remained unmatched. CDR1 is SGHRS, CDR2 YFSETQ, per germline. CDR3 protein: CASSLVGGGTDTQYF. The CDR3 DNA reads as TGCGCCAGCAGCTTGGTAGGGGGCGGCACAGATACGCAGTATTTT.

The rearrangement links TRBV6-5 to TRBJ1-6, with D possibly matching TRBD1 (5 bases). CDR1 is MNHEY and CDR2 is SVGAGI in the germline V gene. CDR3 length: 16 residues. V lost 0 bases to trimming and J lost 6 bases, with 12 bases between them. The CDR3 is CASSYSTGAANSPLHF. CDR3 sequence (DNA): TGTGCCAGCAGTTACTCGACTGGGGCGGCTAATTCACCCCTCCACTTT.

CDR3 amino acids: CASSDSKRDTEAFF. DNA for the CDR3: TGTGCCAGCAGTGACTCGAAACGGGACACTGAAGCTTTCTTT. This chain joins TRBV6-4 and TRBJ1-1, with D unclear. The germline V gene has CDR1 MRHNA and CDR2 SNTAGT. This CDR3 region has 14 residues. The ends were cut back, 0 bases at V and 3 bases at J, with 8 bases in the middle.

The rearrangement links TRBV18 to TRBJ1-2; TRBD1 agrees at 9 bases. Germline loops: CDR1 KGHSH, CDR2 LQKENI. CDR3 length: 14 residues. Unmatched junction bases numbered 7, after V lost 4 bases and J lost 7 bases. CDR3 sequence reads: CASSLTQGAGGYTF. For the CDR3, the DNA is TGTGCCAGCTCACTAACACAGGGGGCAGGTGGCTACACCTTC.

The V gene is TRBV28, the J gene TRBJ1-2, with D hard to call. V lost 5 bases to trimming and J lost 5 bases, with 6 bases between them. Per the germline V gene, CDR1 is MDHEN and CDR2 is SYDVKM. The CDR3 sequence is 11 residues long. Here the CDR3 reads CASSMTYGYTF. As DNA, the CDR3 is TGTGCCAGCAGTATGACATATGGCTACACCTTC.